The clone carrying this T cell receptor (beta chain) was recorded at least ten times. Time point noted: sample taken at primary tumor resection. 72 TRACERx patients with early, untreated non-small cell lung cancer donated samples. The junction had 11 bases not matched to a gene; V was cut back by 3 bases and J by 8 bases. The CDR3 loop spans 16 amino acids. CDR1 is SGHAT and CDR2 is FQNNGV in the germline V gene. This sample is drawn from a study of spatial heterogeneity in lung cancer. Study as a whole: Across the raw uncorrected reads, a unique TCR and UMI combination was observed, on average, more than ten times.

A single record per CDR3 protein comes from TCRdb applying MiXCR to the 5' RACE reads. The table records about 48,000 distinct CDR3 sequences, approximately 5.7% of them present only once. This clonotype was sampled from a male donor with early-stage non-small cell lung cancer. The sequencing here drew on PBMCs, taken at surgery. J is TRBJ2-1 and V is TRBV11-2; 9 bases are a match to TRBD2. The CDR3 bases are TGTGCCAGCAGCTTGGGGCGTAGCGGGAGATCGTATGAGCAGTTCTTC. Amino acids: CASSLGRSGRSYEQFF.